This T cell receptor beta chain was retrieved from a study of breast tumors, draining lymph nodes, adjacent tissues. Study results and limitations: The data were judged consistent with most tumor T cells coming from lymph node and expanding in tumor. Tumor repertoires ranked between lymph nodes and nontumor tissue in diversity, with V and J gene preferences.

TCRdb called the multiplex PCR reads again in MiXCR, with one record for every CDR3 protein. The sample consists of about 130,000 distinct CDR3 sequences, about 20% of them appearing once. This clonotype appeared many times. Its antigen is not identified. The CDR3 is 12 amino acids. The V gene's germline CDR1 is MRHNA and CDR2 SNTAGT. After removal of 0 bases from V and 15 bases from J, the junction contained 4 bases not matched to a gene. Breast cancer patients provided tissue from their axillary draining lymph nodes. The chain is built from TRBV6-4 and TRBJ2-1; 8 bases are shared with TRBD2. The specimen was axillary lymph node tissue. This clonotype was obtained from a female donor with breast cancer. Some clones in this sample may be carry-over from other donors' samples. This CDR3 reads CASSDSGGRLFF. The DNA for the CDR3 is TGTGCCAGCAGTGACTCAGGCGGGAGGCTGTTCTTC.